Presented here are 5 T cell receptor beta chains from one specimen sequenced in a study of control samples from healthy donors and cancer patients. TCRdb's table, derived via immunoSEQ multiplex PCR, lists solely in-frame clones and lacks some. The data contain about 110,000 clones, just under 85% of them singletons. Specimen: blood. The origin of the receptors is a man younger than 35 in good health.

Only one count was recorded for this clone. CDR3 sequence (DNA): TGCAGTGCTTTTAGCTCCTACGAGCAGTACTTC. It translates to CSAFSSYEQYF. This chain uses TRBV20-1 with TRBJ2-7, with D hard to call. This CDR3 has 11 residues. Germline CDR1 is DFQATT and CDR2 is SNEGSKA (reference sequence). The ends were cut back, 5 bases at V and 0 bases at J, with 5 bases in the middle.

The chain combines TRBV7-9 with TRBJ2-3; D is uncertain. The CDR3 has 16 residues. V was shortened by 5 bases and J by 1 base, with 16 bases between the two germline ends. CDR1 is SEHNR and CDR2 is FQNEAQ in the germline V gene (reference sequence). The CDR3 spells CASSDPRARRTDTQYF. The CDR3 DNA sequence: TGTGCCAGCAGCGACCCTAGGGCCAGACGCACAGATACGCAGTATTTT.

This clone was seen once. V is TRBV4-3 and J is TRBJ2-7; D ambiguous. The CDR3 has 15 amino acids. V lost 4 bases and J lost 3, with 16 bases in between. Germline loops: CDR1 LGHNA, CDR2 YSLEER. CDR3 in DNA: TGCGCCAGCAGCCTAGGCCAAGACAAGTACTACGAGCAGTACTTC. Protein sequence: CASSLGQDKYYEQYF.

The V call is TRBV5-4, the J call TRBJ2-7; D ambiguous. V lost 4 bases and J 9 bases, leaving 20 bases between the germline ends. Germline V gene lookup returns CDR1 SGHNT and CDR2 YYREEE (reference sequence). The CDR3 consists of 14 residues. CDR3 sequence (DNA): TGTGCCAGCAGCCTAGGAGAAGTATCTTCGGGGCAGTACTTC. Residues: CASSLGEVSSGQYF.

As concerns this clone: A read error may account for a junction end that differs from germline. V gene TRBV7-7 combines with J gene TRBJ2-1; 12 positions agree with TRBD2. CDR1 SSHAT and CDR2 FNYEAQ come from the germline V gene (reference sequence). CDR3 length: 15 residues. The CDR3 sequence: CASSSSSGGAYEQFF. The CDR3 DNA is TGTGCTAGCAGCTCTTCTAGCGGGGGGGCCTATGAGCAGTTCTTC.